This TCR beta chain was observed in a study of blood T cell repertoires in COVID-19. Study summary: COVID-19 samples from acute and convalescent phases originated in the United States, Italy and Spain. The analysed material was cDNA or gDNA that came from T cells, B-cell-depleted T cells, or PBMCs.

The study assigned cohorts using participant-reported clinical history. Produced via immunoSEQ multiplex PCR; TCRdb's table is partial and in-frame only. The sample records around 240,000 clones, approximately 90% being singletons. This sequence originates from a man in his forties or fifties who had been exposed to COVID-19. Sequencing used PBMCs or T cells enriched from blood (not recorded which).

The CDR3 DNA sequence: TGTGCCAGCAGCCGACTAGCGGGAGGGACCTACAATGAGCAGTTCTTC. It is translated as CASSRLAGGTYNEQFF. The chain links TRBV6-6 to TRBJ2-1, with 14 bases fitting TRBD2. CDR1 MNHNY and CDR2 SVGAGI come from the germline V gene (reference sequence). This CDR3 spans 16 amino acids. J was trimmed by 2 bases and V by 6 bases; bases with no gene match: 3.